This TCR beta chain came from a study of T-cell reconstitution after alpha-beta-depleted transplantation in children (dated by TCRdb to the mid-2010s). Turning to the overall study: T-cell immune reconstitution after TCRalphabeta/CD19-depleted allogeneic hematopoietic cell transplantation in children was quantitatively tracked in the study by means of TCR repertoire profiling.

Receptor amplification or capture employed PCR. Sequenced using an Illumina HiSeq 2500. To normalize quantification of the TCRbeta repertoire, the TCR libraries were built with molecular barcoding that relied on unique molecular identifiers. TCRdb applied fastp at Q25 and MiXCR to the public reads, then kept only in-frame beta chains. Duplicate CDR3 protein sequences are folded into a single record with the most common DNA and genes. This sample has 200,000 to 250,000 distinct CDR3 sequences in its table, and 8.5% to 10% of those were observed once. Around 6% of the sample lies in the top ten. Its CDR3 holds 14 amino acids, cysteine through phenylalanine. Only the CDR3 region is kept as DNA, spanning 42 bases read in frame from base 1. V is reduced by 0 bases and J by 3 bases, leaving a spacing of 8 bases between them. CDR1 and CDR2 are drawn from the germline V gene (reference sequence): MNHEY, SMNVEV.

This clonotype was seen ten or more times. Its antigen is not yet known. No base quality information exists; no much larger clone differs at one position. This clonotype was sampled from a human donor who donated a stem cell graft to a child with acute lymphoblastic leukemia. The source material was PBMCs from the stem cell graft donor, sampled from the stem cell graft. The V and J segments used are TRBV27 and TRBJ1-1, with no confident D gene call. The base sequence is TGTGCCAGCAGTTTATCTTACGGGGACACTGAAGCTTTCTTT. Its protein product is CASSLSYGDTEAFF.